The 5 T cell receptor beta chains below were found in one sample sequenced in a study of shared clonotypes between healthy human individuals. Naive CD8 cells, CD45RO-negative and positively selected for CCR7, excluded terminally differentiated effector memory CD45RA+ cells. Clones were sequenced by immunoSEQ multiplex PCR, and TCRdb holds only the in-frame ones, with some missing. The table includes about 2 million clones, approximately 94% detected once. Sequenced input: naive CD8+ T cells sorted from blood. Every receptor here comes from a man aged 18 to 30 in good health.

The chain is built from TRBV27 and TRBJ2-7; D unresolved. Germline assignment: CDR1 MNHEY and CDR2 SMNVEV (reference sequence). CDR3 size: 15 residues. Trimming cost V 3 bases and J 0 bases, with 12 bases left between them. The CDR3 region is CASSLNGLSSYEQYF. The CDR3 DNA reads TGTGCCAGCAGTTTGAATGGCCTTAGCTCCTACGAGCAGTACTTC.

The DNA of the CDR3 is TGTGCCAGCAGCTTTTCTAGCGGGGGAGTCAATGAGCAGTTCTTC. It translates to CASSFSSGGVNEQFF. The chain joins TRBV11-2 to TRBJ2-1, with 10 bases matching TRBD2. CDR3 length: 15 residues. Germline CDR1 SGHAT, CDR2 FQNNGV. V trimming: 3 bases; J trimming: 6 bases; junction bases outside the gene matches: 5.

The genes are TRBV30 and TRBJ2-6; D unclear. The CDR3 extends over 17 amino acids. Germline V CDR1 and CDR2: GTSNPN, SVGIG (reference sequence). Trimming left V 5 bases short and J 5 bases short, with 22 bases between. The CDR3 region is CAWLPRRYNKRANVLTF. CDR3 coding DNA: TGTGCCTGGTTGCCTAGGCGTTATAACAAACGGGCCAACGTCCTGACTTTC.

The J gene is TRBJ1-5, the V gene TRBV27; D is unresolved. Germline V gene sequence: CDR1 MNHEY, CDR2 SMNVEV (reference sequence). The CDR3 is made up of 14 amino acids. Trimming shortened V by 4 bases and J by 3 bases, and 10 bases separated the two germline ends. CDR3 nucleotides: TGTGCCAGCAGTTCGGCACAGTCCAATCAGCCCCAGCATTTT. Translating gives CASSSAQSNQPQHF.

CDR3 residues: CASSFASSTDTQYF. DNA of the CDR3: TGTGCCAGCAGCTTCGCGAGTAGCACAGATACGCAGTATTTT. The chain recombines TRBV9 with TRBJ2-3; D not certain. This CDR3 contains 14 residues. CDR1 SGDLS and CDR2 YYNGEE come from the germline V gene. The V end was cut by 4 bases, the J end by 0 bases, with 9 bases between.